This T cell receptor (beta chain) was documented in a study of T cell responses to AZD1222 COVID-19 vaccine (TCRdb year 2021). Looking at the study overall: TCR sequencing was performed for roughly 250 trial participants, of whom around 210 were given two doses of AZD1222 and some 26 were given two doses of MenACWY control vaccine. Trial participants were enrolled into age subgroups of 18-55, 56-69 and 70-plus years, which contained 148, 28 and 57 TCR-sequenced participants, respectively. Broader findings and caveats from the paper: The 56-69-year group was small, and its depth increase did not reach significance, likely because of low power. Most participants were white British and females outnumbered males, and the authors suggested that clonal diversity may have been underestimated. Reportedly, almost half of the unique spike-specific TCRs recognized epitopes lying outside the regions that are mutated in the B.1.351 and B.1.1.7 variants. The whole spike protein was spanned by vaccine-associated CD4 TCRs, and dominant responses were seen in regions 160-218 and 743-854. Because no day 14 peak-response samples were available, repertoires were characterized only after the peak T cell response. Conclusions about previously exposed vaccinees are limited because only 6 or 7 AZD1222 recipients were SARS-CoV-2 seropositive at baseline. Spike-specific TCR breadth and depth rose significantly after two AZD1222 doses compared with day 0 and with MenACWY recipients.

The CDR3 regions of human TCRbeta chains were analyzed by immunosequencing. On the authors' methods: TCRs in the repertoires were compared against a reference library of SARS-CoV-2-specific TCRs that had been generated with the MIRA antigen-specificity platform. Breadth was defined as the fraction of unique TCRs that were SARS-CoV-2-associated. Depth was defined as the fraction of total T cells that were SARS-CoV-2-associated. Each spike-specific TCR was assigned to its reactive spike region and to a CD4 or CD8 class using the MIRA data. Log10-transformed breadth and depth values were compared by one-way ANOVA with Sidak's multiple comparisons tests. TCRdb's version of the immuneACCESS table is confined to in-frame rearrangements and falls short of the full clone set. An unresolved V gene accounts for under half of the shortfall where checked; the remainder is of unknown origin. V, J and clone size are those of that table, while D and trimming were read from the DNA. The sample data list 95,000 to 150,000 clones, and about 93% of these were observed just once. Clones ranked in the top ten supply around 5.1% of the sample.

There are 15 amino acids in the CDR3, from cysteine to phenylalanine inclusive. Only the CDR3 part of the read is kept: 45 bases, read in frame from the first base. The trim is 3 bases for V and 0 bases for J, with a gap of 11 bases between the germline ends. Looking up the germline V gene (reference sequence) yields CDR1 LNHDA and CDR2 SQIVND. This clone was recorded only once. Its recognized antigen is unknown. Base-call qualities are not available, and no considerably larger clone is one nucleotide away. Reading the label with the study, this specimen's time point is: about 28 days (+/-7) after the second vaccine dose. AZD1222 recipients given second doses at about 4 weeks or at about 12 weeks were pooled, since spike-specific TCR depth and breadth were not found to differ between the two schedules. Samples from vaccinated people were obtained from the UK trials COV001 and COV002, which included a single-blind randomized controlled phase 2/3 trial of AZD1222 (ChAdOx1 nCoV-19) in healthy adults. For TCRbeta chain sequencing, PBMC samples were collected from trial participants at day 0 and at day 28 after the second dose.

Sequences were derived from peripheral blood, sampled 28 days after the second AZD1222 dose. Here the chain combines TRBV19 and TRBJ1-1; a tentative D call is TRBD1 (5 bases match). The receptor was derived from an adult who received the AZD1222 COVID-19 vaccine. The CDR3 here reads CASSIATGLNTEAFF. The nucleotides are TGTGCCAGTAGTATCGCCACAGGCTTGAACACTGAAGCTTTCTTT.